Listed below are T cell receptor beta chains from one sample, sequenced in a study of T cell changes during pregnancy in multiple sclerosis. Clones were sequenced by immunoSEQ multiplex PCR, and TCRdb holds only the in-frame ones, with some missing. Counted here are under 65,000 clones, approximately 91% occurring once; the ten biggest clones make up under 0.65%. The specimen was CD4+ T cells from peripheral blood mononuclear cells, collected in the third trimester of pregnancy. The receptors were sampled from a female donor with multiple sclerosis, enrolled in a pregnancy study. The CDR3 runs from the conserved cysteine through the conserved F or W. The D gene is left open where the match is weak. The listing skips clone size in some rows; elsewhere it reads once, few, many or a size class.

V gene	J gene	clone size	D gene	CDR3 protein	CDR3 DNA
TRBV6-5	TRBJ1-1	.	.	CASSYSSGILNTEAFF	TGTGCCAGCAGTTACTCGTCGGGGATCCTAAACACTGAAGCTTTCTTT
TRBV6-1	TRBJ1-5	once	TRBD1	CASSEGQLMSNQPQHF	TGTGCCAGCAGTGAGGGACAGCTGATGAGCAATCAGCCCCAGCATTTT
TRBV10-3	TRBJ1-2	.	TRBD1	CAISAGGDYGYTF	TGTGCCATCAGCGCAGGGGGCGACTATGGCTACACCTTC
TRBV4-2	TRBJ2-3	.	TRBD2	CASLAGGHGDTQYF	TGTGCCAGCCTAGCGGGGGGGCATGGAGATACGCAGTATTTT
TRBV13	TRBJ1-4	few	.	CASTSGGNEKLFF	TGTGCCAGCACCTCCGGGGGGAATGAAAAACTGTTTTTT
TRBV7-8	TRBJ1-1	.	.	CASSLAGGMSTEAFF	TGTGCCAGCAGCTTAGCCGGGGGGATGAGCACTGAAGCTTTCTTT
TRBV6-1	TRBJ2-5	.	.	CASSERGESQYF	TGTGCCAGCAGTGAACGCGGGGAGTCCCAGTACTTC
TRBV27	TRBJ2-2	.	TRBD1	CASSLGQVLSFGGELFF	TGTGCCAGCAGTTTGGGACAGGTTCTTAGCTTTGGCGGGGAGCTGTTTTTT
TRBV6-6	TRBJ2-1	.	TRBD2	CASSFAGGGDNEQFF	TGTGCCAGCAGTTTTGCCGGGGGGGGCGACAATGAGCAGTTCTTC
TRBV14	TRBJ1-1	few	TRBD1	CASSQLGTASEAFF	TGTGCCAGCAGCCAACTCGGGACAGCCTCTGAAGCTTTCTTT
TRBV11-2	TRBJ2-2	.	TRBD2	CASSLMGLAGGTGELFF	TGTGCCAGCAGCTTAATGGGACTAGCGGGGGGTACCGGGGAGCTGTTTTTT
TRBV20-1	TRBJ1-1	.	.	CSADHEGVAFF	TGCAGTGCGGACCACGAAGGGGTAGCTTTCTTT
TRBV27	TRBJ1-2	.	TRBD1	CASSLGQGGWGYTF	TGTGCCAGCAGTTTAGGACAGGGTGGATGGGGCTACACCTTC
TRBV19	TRBJ1-2	.	TRBD1	CASNPDRAGGYTF	TGTGCCAGTAATCCGGACAGGGCGGGCGGCTACACCTTC
TRBV12-5	TRBJ1-2	.	.	CASLGSYYGYTF	TGTGCTAGCCTAGGGAGCTACTATGGCTACACCTTC
TRBV5-8	TRBJ2-7	.	.	CASSWDFYEQYF	TGTGCCAGCAGCTGGGACTTCTACGAGCAGTACTTC
TRBV29-1	TRBJ2-1	.	TRBD1	CSAKGQGAQGRSYNEQFF	TGCAGCGCAAAGGGACAGGGGGCTCAGGGACGCTCCTACAATGAGCAGTTCTTC
TRBV7-9	TRBJ1-6	.	TRBD1	CASSSRDRDGSPLHF	TGTGCCAGCAGCTCCCGGGACAGGGATGGTTCACCCCTCCACTTT
TRBV29-1	TRBJ1-4	.	.	CSPEGGGTETNEKLFF	TGCAGCCCCGAAGGTGGGGGGACCGAAACTAATGAAAAACTGTTTTTT
TRBV30	TRBJ1-5	.	TRBD1	CAWSAGQFHPPGNQPQHF	TGTGCCTGGAGTGCGGGACAGTTTCATCCCCCAGGCAATCAGCCCCAGCATTTT
TRBV10-3	TRBJ2-7	.	.	CAISQDSYEQYF	TGTGCCATCAGTCAGGACTCCTACGAGCAGTACTTC
TRBV7-9	TRBJ1-1	.	TRBD1	CASTSQGVEAFF	TGTGCCAGCACCTCTCAGGGGGTGGAGGCTTTCTTT
TRBV19	TRBJ2-1	.	TRBD2	CASSIPPGGYNEQFF	TGTGCCAGTAGTATCCCTCCGGGGGGTTACAATGAGCAGTTCTTC
TRBV7-8	TRBJ2-7	.	TRBD2	CASSLVTGGTWEQYF	TGTGCCAGCAGCTTAGTCACGGGGGGGACTTGGGAGCAGTACTTC
TRBV18	TRBJ2-1	.	TRBD1	CASSPSRTGTYNEQFF	TGTGCCAGCTCACCATCCCGGACAGGGACCTACAATGAGCAGTTCTTC
TRBV6-5	TRBJ2-7	.	.	CASSYSRQLTEQYF	TGTGCCAGCAGTTACTCGCGGCAGTTGACCGAGCAGTACTTC
TRBV7-2	TRBJ1-3	once	TRBD1	CASSPGQARNTIYF	TGTGCCAGCAGCCCGGGACAGGCGAGAAACACCATATATTTT
TRBV29-1	TRBJ2-5	.	TRBD1	CSVVGQLMGTQYF	TGCAGCGTTGTGGGACAGTTAATGGGGACCCAGTACTTC
TRBV6-5	TRBJ2-1	.	TRBD2	CASSSGTSGYNEQFF	TGTGCCAGCAGTTCCGGGACTAGCGGTTACAATGAGCAGTTCTTC
TRBV30	TRBJ2-5	.	TRBD2	CAWNSGGALETQYF	TGTGCCTGGAATAGCGGGGGGGCCCTTGAGACCCAGTACTTC
TRBV2	TRBJ2-1	.	TRBD1	CASSELPGQGFYNEQFF	TGTGCCAGCAGTGAGCTACCGGGACAGGGTTTCTACAATGAGCAGTTCTTC
TRBV6-5	TRBJ1-4	.	.	CASSYSRVNEKLFF	TGTGCCAGCAGTTACTCGAGAGTAAATGAAAAACTGTTTTTT
TRBV5-4	TRBJ2-4	.	.	CASSPSITSNIQYF	TGTGCCAGCAGCCCGTCAATTACTAGCAACATTCAGTACTTC
TRBV5-1	TRBJ2-5	.	TRBD1	CASSVVTGKGPETQYF	TGCGCCAGCAGCGTTGTGACAGGGAAGGGGCCGGAGACCCAGTACTTC
TRBV29-1	TRBJ2-1	.	.	CSGERAGNEQFF	TGCAGCGGAGAGCGGGCGGGGAATGAGCAGTTCTTC
TRBV15	TRBJ2-1	.	.	CATSSVLETEQFF	TGTGCCACCAGCAGCGTCTTGGAGACGGAGCAGTTCTTC
TRBV19	TRBJ2-5	once	.	CASSIGVRQGITTQYF	TGTGCCAGTAGTATAGGGGTTCGGCAGGGTATAACGACCCAGTACTTC
TRBV6-4	TRBJ2-3	.	.	CASSAGLVDTQYF	TGTGCCAGCAGCGCAGGGCTAGTCGATACGCAGTATTTT
TRBV9	TRBJ2-7	.	.	CASSVGLAGGEQYF	TGTGCCAGCAGCGTAGGGCTAGCCGGAGGCGAGCAGTACTTC
TRBV5-1	TRBJ1-3	.	TRBD1	CASSLGTGSGNTIYF	TGCGCCAGCAGCTTGGGGACAGGCTCTGGAAACACCATATATTTT
TRBV19	TRBJ2-7	.	.	CASRRDNSYEQYF	TGTGCCAGTAGAAGGGACAACTCCTACGAGCAGTACTTC
TRBV6-6	TRBJ2-5	.	.	CATRDGAGETQYF	TGTGCCACCCGAGACGGGGCGGGGGAGACCCAGTACTTC
TRBV6-5	TRBJ1-4	once	.	CASSYRSTAGNEKLFF	TGTGCCAGCAGTTACCGATCGACAGCGGGTAATGAAAAACTGTTTTTT
TRBV6-1	TRBJ2-7	.	.	CASSLYEQYF	TGTGCTAGCAGCCTGTACGAGCAGTACTTC
TRBV7-7	TRBJ2-3	once	TRBD2	CASSQGLATDTQYF	TGTGCTAGCAGCCAGGGACTAGCCACAGATACGCAGTATTTT
TRBV19	TRBJ1-1	.	.	CASIGPDIDTEAFF	TGTGCCAGTATCGGTCCAGACATAGACACTGAAGCTTTCTTT
TRBV11-2	TRBJ1-6	.	.	CASSPRSDSPLHF	TGTGCCAGCAGCCCGCGGAGCGATTCACCCCTCCACTTT
TRBV2	TRBJ2-3	.	TRBD1	CASSVGTGGQRSPPYF	TGTGCCAGCAGTGTTGGGACAGGGGGTCAACGCTCCCCCCCGTATTTT
TRBV5-1	TRBJ2-3	.	.	CASSLESTQTQYF	TGCGCCAGCAGCTTGGAGAGCACACAGACGCAGTATTTT
TRBV6-5	TRBJ2-3	.	TRBD1	CASSSPGTGHTDTQYF	TGTGCCAGCAGTTCCCCCGGGACAGGGCACACAGATACGCAGTATTTT
TRBV6-6	TRBJ1-1	few	TRBD1	CASIPGQGSGEAFF	TGTGCCAGCATACCGGGACAGGGGTCTGGTGAAGCTTTCTTT
TRBV19	TRBJ2-7	.	TRBD1	CASSTTGDSYEQYF	TGTGCCAGTAGTACTACAGGGGACTCCTACGAGCAGTACTTC
TRBV5-6	TRBJ1-6	.	.	CASSLAGLSSYNSPLHF	TGTGCCAGCAGCTTAGCGGGACTTAGCTCCTATAATTCACCCCTCCACTTT